This T cell receptor beta chain was observed in a study of T-cell reconstitution after alpha-beta-depleted transplantation in children. A library of TCRbeta sequences, prepared with unique molecular identifiers, was generated. Each CDR3 protein is one row after TCRdb ran MiXCR on the PCR reads. Of some 350,000 distinct CDR3 sequences in the sample, 10% are singletons; the top ten hold 2% to 3%. At least ten counts were recorded for this clonotype. The germline gene is not matched at one end of the junction; a read error may be the cause. Germline values: CDR1 SSHAT, CDR2 FNYEAQ (reference sequence). The length of the CDR3 is 16 residues.

The receptor was isolated from a human donor who donated a stem cell graft to a child with acute lymphoblastic leukemia. The chain employs TRBV7-7 and TRBJ2-5; the D is unclear. The sample in question was PBMCs from the stem cell graft donor, obtained from the stem cell graft. The CDR3 loop is CASSPPVGPDQETQYF. CDR3 nucleotide sequence: TGTGCTAGCAGCCCTCCGGTTGGTCCGGACCAAGAGACCCAGTACTTC. The full variable domain, in which reference TRBV7-7 and TRBJ2-5 provide the parts outside the CDR3, is GAGVSQSPRYKVTKRGQDVTLRCDPISSHATLYWYQQALGQGPEFLTYFNYEAQPDKSGLPSDRFSAERPEGSISTLTIQRTEQRDSAMYRCASSPPVGPDQETQYFGPGTRLLVL.